Below are 16 T cell receptor beta chains sequenced from a single sample in a study of cytomegalovirus exposure and HLA in healthy donors. The PCR used 60 Vbeta and 13 Jbeta primers. Sequenced by immunoSEQ multiplex PCR; TCRdb stores in-frame clones only, minus some. Of roughly 150,000 clones listed, about 85% are singletons. Sequenced input: PBMCs. Source of these receptors: a boy younger than 10 in good health and CMV-seronegative.

V gene TRBV10-2 combines with J gene TRBJ1-5, with TRBD1 matching 9 bases. The trim removed 4 bases at V and 7 bases at J, leaving 5 bases unmatched. The CDR3 contains 14 residues. Germline lookup yields CDR1 WSHSY and CDR2 SAAADI. In nucleotides, the CDR3 is TGCGCCAGCAGTGGGGGACAGGGTGAACAGCCCCAGCATTTT. Its translation is CASSGGQGEQPQHF.

V and J are TRBV2 and TRBJ1-2, with 10 bases that match TRBD1. The length of the CDR3 is 17 residues. V lost 4 bases, J lost 4 bases, and 12 bases stayed unmatched. Germline CDR1 SNHLY, CDR2 FYNNEI. The CDR3 DNA reads as TGTGCCAGCAGTGTCTCTAGGACAGGGGGTACGGTCTATGGCTACACCTTC. Residues: CASSVSRTGGTVYGYTF.

Only a few counts were recorded for this clone. The rearrangement uses TRBV5-5 and TRBJ1-3; D remains ambiguous. Germline V gene data show CDR1 as SGHKS and CDR2 as YYEKEE (reference sequence). V shed 5 bases and J shed 4 bases, with 7 bases lying between them. The CDR3 spans 12 residues. CDR3 bases: TGTGCCAGCAGACGAGGAGGAAACACCATATATTTT. Its translation: CASRRGGNTIYF.

This rearrangement joins TRBV11-3 to TRBJ2-5, with TRBD2 identical over 10 bases. CDR1 and CDR2 from the germline V gene are SGHNT and YENEEA. The CDR3 totals 17 residues. V shed 5 bases and J 2 bases; nucleotides not matched to a gene: 11. The CDR3 DNA reads as TGTGCCAGCAGCGACGAGAGACTAGCGGGTTTACAAGAGACCCAGTACTTC. It encodes CASSDERLAGLQETQYF.

In this sample, this clone turned up a few times. The chain links TRBV18 to TRBJ1-1; 7 nucleotides line up with TRBD1. There are 13 residues in the CDR3. The trim removed 6 bases at V and 4 bases at J, leaving 5 bases unmatched. CDR1 and CDR2 from the germline V gene are KGHSH and LQKENI. The DNA for the CDR3 is TGTGCCAGCTCGTCATACAGGGGCACTGAAGCTTTCTTT. Residues: CASSSYRGTEAFF.

The chain is built from TRBV18 and TRBJ1-1; 7 bases map to TRBD1. The V gene end was trimmed by 3 bases and the J gene end by 0 bases; junction bases not matched to a gene: 10. Germline CDR1 reads KGHSH; CDR2 reads LQKENI. The CDR3 contains 17 residues. The CDR3 DNA sequence: TGTGCCAGCTCACCGTTTACAGGGGTCCATATGAACACTGAAGCTTTCTTT. Translating gives CASSPFTGVHMNTEAFF. Full variable domain (remainder filled in from reference TRBV18 and TRBJ1-1): NAGVMQNPRHLVRRRGQEARLRCSPMKGHSHVYWYRQLPEEGLKFMVYLQKENIIDESGMPKERFSAEFPKEGPSILRIQQVVRGDSAAYFCASSPFTGVHMNTEAFFGQGTRLTVV.

The V gene is TRBV4-3, the J gene TRBJ2-3; a possible D gene is TRBD1 (5 bases). Looked up from germline, CDR1 is LGHNA and CDR2 is YSLEER. The V end lost 0 bases, the J end lost 2 bases, and 18 bases lay between the germline ends. There are 18 residues in the CDR3. As DNA, the CDR3 is TGCGCCAGCAGCCAAGATTGGGGCTCCCAGGGATTCACAGATACGCAGTATTTT. Protein sequence: CASSQDWGSQGFTDTQYF.

Only a few counts were recorded for this clone. The chain couples TRBV9 to TRBJ2-5; D possibly corresponds to TRBD2 (5 bases). V gave up 0 bases and J gave up 1 base, with 10 bases separating them. The CDR3 length is 15 residues. Germline V gene lookup returns CDR1 SGDLS and CDR2 YYNGEE. CDR3 protein: CASSVGLDFQETQYF. DNA of the CDR3: TGTGCCAGCAGCGTAGGATTGGACTTCCAAGAGACCCAGTACTTC.

This sequence joins TRBV7-2 and TRBJ1-2; 7 positions agree with TRBD1. With V trimmed by 6 bases and J by 6 bases, 7 bases remained unmatched. The CDR3 spans 13 residues. Germline assignment: CDR1 SGHTA and CDR2 FQGNSA. The CDR3 DNA reads as TGTGCCAGCAGGTATACAGGGGCTCATGGCTACACCTTC. The encoded protein is CASRYTGAHGYTF.

V usage is TRBV30 and J usage is TRBJ1-2, with TRBD1 matching over 7 bases. CDR3 length equals 13 residues. With 1 base clipped from V and 3 bases from J, the junction kept 2 bases outside the gene matches. Germline V gives CDR1 GTSNPN, CDR2 SVGIG (reference sequence). DNA for the CDR3: TGTGCCTGGAGTGAGGACAGGCACTATGGCTACACCTTC. Translated: CAWSEDRHYGYTF. Complete variable domain (other parts from reference TRBV30 and TRBJ1-2): SQTIHQWPATLVQPVGSPLSLECTVEGTSNPNLYWYRQAAGRGLQLLFYSVGIGQISSEVPQNLSASRPQDRQFILSSKKLLLSDSGFYLCAWSEDRHYGYTFGSGTRLTVV.

This clone was observed a single time. The rearrangement uses TRBV7-9 and TRBJ1-1, with TRBD1 matching 10 bases. CDR3 length: 16 residues. After removal of 5 bases from V and 3 bases from J, the junction contained 9 bases not matched to a gene. CDR1 and CDR2 (germline): SEHNR, FQNEAQ (reference sequence). CDR3 DNA sequence: TGTGCCAGCAGCGCATCCCGGGACAGGGGACACACTGAAGCTTTCTTT. Amino acids: CASSASRDRGHTEAFF.

The rearrangement joins TRBV7-6 to TRBJ2-1; 9 bases align to TRBD1. This CDR3 has 12 residues. Germline values: CDR1 SGHVS, CDR2 FNYEAQ. The J segment lost 16 bases and the V segment lost 4 bases, leaving 8 bases of the junction unmatched. CDR3 bases: TGTGCCAGCAGCTCTACTGGGACAGGGAAATTCTTC. It encodes CASSSTGTGKFF. Variable domain in full (rest from reference TRBV7-6 and TRBJ2-1): GAGVSQSPRYKVTKRGQDVALRCDPISGHVSLYWYRQALGQGPEFLTYFNYEAQQDKSGLPNDRFSAERPEGSISTLTIQRTEQRDSAMYRCASSSTGTGKFFGPGTRLTVL.

This sequence joins TRBV5-6 and TRBJ1-2; D call uncertain. The CDR3 loop spans 13 amino acids. Germline values: CDR1 SGHDT, CDR2 YYEEEE. Trimming removed 1 base at V and 5 bases at J, with 9 bases between. The DNA for the CDR3 is TGTGCCAGCAGCTTGCGAGATCTTTATGGCTACACCTTC. This encodes CASSLRDLYGYTF. The full variable domain, with the rest looked up from reference TRBV5-6 and TRBJ1-2, is DAGVTQSPTHLIKTRGQQVTLRCSPKSGHDTVSWYQQALGQGPQFIFQYYEEEERQRGNFPDRFSGHQFPNYSSELNVNALLLGDSALYLCASSLRDLYGYTFGSGTRLTVV.

The chain carries TRBV19 and TRBJ2-7; 9 positions match TRBD1. V dropped 3 bases and J dropped 0; count of bases not matched to a gene: 0. CDR1 and CDR2 (germline): LNHDA, SQIVND (reference sequence). The CDR3 length is 14 residues. As DNA, the CDR3 is TGTGCCAGTAGTATGGACAGGGGCTCCTACGAGCAGTACTTC. Protein product: CASSMDRGSYEQYF. Looking up the rest from reference TRBV19 and TRBJ2-7 gives the full variable domain: DGGITQSPKYLFRKEGQNVTLSCEQNLNHDAMYWYRQDPGQGLRLIYYSQIVNDFQKGDIAEGYSVSREKKESFPLTVTSAQKNPTAFYLCASSMDRGSYEQYFGPGTRLTVT.

This clone occurred a few times. The genes are TRBV7-9 and TRBJ2-2; D is unclear. Germline lookup yields CDR1 SEHNR and CDR2 FQNEAQ (reference sequence). Trimming removed 5 bases from V and 2 bases from J, with 12 bases in between. The CDR3 has 15 residues. The CDR3 DNA is TGTGCCAGCAGCCCCCTAGAGACTAACACCGGGGAGCTGTTTTTT. Protein sequence: CASSPLETNTGELFF.

This clone has a single count. The genes are TRBV7-3 and TRBJ1-2; weak D call: TRBD1 (5 bases). Trimming cost V 1 base and J 2 bases, with 8 bases left between them. The CDR3 is 14 residues long. From germline, CDR1 is SGHTA and CDR2 FQGTGA. CDR3 sequence: CASSLSPGNYGYTF. CDR3 in DNA: TGTGCCAGCAGCTTAAGTCCAGGGAACTATGGCTACACCTTC. The complete variable domain, with remaining parts taken from reference TRBV7-3 and TRBJ1-2, reads GAGVSQTPSNKVTEKGKYVELRCDPISGHTALYWYRQSLGQGPEFLIYFQGTGAADDSGLPNDRFFAVRPEGSVSTLKIQRTERGDSAVYLCASSLSPGNYGYTFGSGTRLTVV.